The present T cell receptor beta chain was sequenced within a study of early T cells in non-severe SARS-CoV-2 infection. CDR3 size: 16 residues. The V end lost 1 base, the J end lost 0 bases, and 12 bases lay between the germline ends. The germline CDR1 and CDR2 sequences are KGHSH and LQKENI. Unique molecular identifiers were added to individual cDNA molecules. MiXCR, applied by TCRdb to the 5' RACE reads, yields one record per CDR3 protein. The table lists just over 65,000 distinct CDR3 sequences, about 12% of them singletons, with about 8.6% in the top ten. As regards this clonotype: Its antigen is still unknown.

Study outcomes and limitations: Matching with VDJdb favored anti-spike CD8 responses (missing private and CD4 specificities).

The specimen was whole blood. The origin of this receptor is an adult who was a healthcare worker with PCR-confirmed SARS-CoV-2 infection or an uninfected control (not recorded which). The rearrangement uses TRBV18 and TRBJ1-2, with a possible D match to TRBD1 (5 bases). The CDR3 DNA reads TGTGCCAGCTCACCACGGAAGGGGCCGGCTAACTATGGCTACACCTTC. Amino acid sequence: CASSPRKGPANYGYTF.